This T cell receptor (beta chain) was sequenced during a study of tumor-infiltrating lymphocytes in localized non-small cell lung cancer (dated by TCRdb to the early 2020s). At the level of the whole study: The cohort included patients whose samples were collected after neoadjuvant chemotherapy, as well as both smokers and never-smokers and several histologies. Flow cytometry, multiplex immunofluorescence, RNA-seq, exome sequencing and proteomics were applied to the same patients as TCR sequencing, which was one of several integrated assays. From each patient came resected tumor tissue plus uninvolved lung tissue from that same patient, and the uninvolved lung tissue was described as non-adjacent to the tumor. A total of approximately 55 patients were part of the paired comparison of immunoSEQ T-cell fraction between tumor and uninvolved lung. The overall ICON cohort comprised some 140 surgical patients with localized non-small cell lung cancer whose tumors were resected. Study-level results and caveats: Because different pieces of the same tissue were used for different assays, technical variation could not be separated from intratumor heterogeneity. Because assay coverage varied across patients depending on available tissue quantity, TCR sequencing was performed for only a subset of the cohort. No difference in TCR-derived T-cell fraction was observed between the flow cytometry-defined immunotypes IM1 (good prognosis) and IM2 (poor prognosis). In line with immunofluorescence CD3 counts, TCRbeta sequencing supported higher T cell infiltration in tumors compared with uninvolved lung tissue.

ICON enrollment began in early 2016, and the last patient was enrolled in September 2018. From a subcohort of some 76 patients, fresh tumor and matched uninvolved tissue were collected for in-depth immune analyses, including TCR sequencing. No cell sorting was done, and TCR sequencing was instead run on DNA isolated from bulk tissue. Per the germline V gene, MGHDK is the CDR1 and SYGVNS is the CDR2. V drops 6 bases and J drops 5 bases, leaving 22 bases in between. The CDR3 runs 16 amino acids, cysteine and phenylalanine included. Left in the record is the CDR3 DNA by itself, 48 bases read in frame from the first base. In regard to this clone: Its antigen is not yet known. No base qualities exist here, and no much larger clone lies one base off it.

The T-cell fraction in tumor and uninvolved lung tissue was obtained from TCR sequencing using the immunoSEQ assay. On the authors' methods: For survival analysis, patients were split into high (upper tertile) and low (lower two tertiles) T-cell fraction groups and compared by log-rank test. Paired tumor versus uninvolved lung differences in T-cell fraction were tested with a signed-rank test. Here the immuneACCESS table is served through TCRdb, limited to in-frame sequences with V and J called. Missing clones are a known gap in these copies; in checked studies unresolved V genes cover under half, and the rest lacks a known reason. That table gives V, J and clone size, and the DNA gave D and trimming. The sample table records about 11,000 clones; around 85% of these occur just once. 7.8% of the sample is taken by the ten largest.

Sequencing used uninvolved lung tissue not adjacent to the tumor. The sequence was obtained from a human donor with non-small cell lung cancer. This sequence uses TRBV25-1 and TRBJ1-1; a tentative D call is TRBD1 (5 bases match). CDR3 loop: CASRNSGTSIKTEAFF. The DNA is TGTGCCAGCAGGAATTCAGGGACTTCTATTAAGACTGAAGCTTTCTTT.